The 22 T cell receptor beta chains below come from one sample, sequenced in a study of beta chain features in type 1 diabetes listed by TCRdb under 2018. The library relied on the immunoSEQ multiplex PCR assay. All of the isolated RNA was reverse transcribed with the High Capacity cDNA Reverse Transcription Kit, so expressed TCRB transcripts were sequenced. This is the immuneACCESS table as TCRdb keeps it, with only in-frame sequences that have V and J called. A part of the clones is gone; compared with another copy, unresolved V genes explain less than half, and the rest is unexplained. In this sample the table shows 310,000 or so clones, less than 9.5% of which occur a single time. Roughly 0.44% of the sample lies in the top ten. Sequenced input: central memory CD4+ T cells from blood. The source is a woman in her late teens or twenties in good health.

The DNA of the CDR3 is TGTGCCAGCAGTTCCCGGGGGGAATCTGGAAACACCATATATTTT. Translated: CASSSRGESGNTIYF. The rearrangement links TRBV28 to TRBJ1-3, with D possibly matching TRBD1 (5 bases). This CDR3 contains 15 residues. The germline CDR1 and CDR2 sequences are MDHEN and SYDVKM. Trimming took 4 bases from V and 1 from J, leaving 11 bases between them.

This rearrangement joins TRBV21-1 to TRBJ1-5. TRBV21-1 is assigned pseudogene status. This CDR3 spans 15 amino acids. The CDR3 sequence is CASSWRQNLNQPQHF. The CDR3 DNA follows: TGTGCCAGCAGCTGGCGGCAGAATCTTAATCAGCCCCAGCATTTT.

This clone was counted ten times or more. V and J are TRBV10-3 and TRBJ2-3; D unresolved. Deletions cut 2 bases from V and 4 bases from J, with 16 bases between. Germline lookup yields CDR1 ENHRY and CDR2 SYGVKD. The CDR3 runs 16 residues. CDR3 DNA sequence: TGTGCCATCAGTGAGGACCGGGCCTCCGGCGCAGATACGCAGTATTTT. Protein sequence: CAISEDRASGADTQYF.

This clone was observed a few times. The rearrangement uses TRBV29-1 and TRBJ2-1; maybe TRBD2 (5 bases). The V gene's germline CDR1 is SQVTM and CDR2 ANQGSEA. The CDR3 is made up of 12 amino acids. Trimming shortened V by 4 bases and J by 2 bases, and 6 bases separated the two germline ends. The CDR3 region is CSVALAYNEQFF. In DNA form, the CDR3 reads TGCAGCGTTGCACTAGCCTACAATGAGCAGTTCTTC.

This clone was seen ten or more times. The J gene is TRBJ1-2, the V gene TRBV4-2; D not resolved. This CDR3 has 13 residues. Germline loops: CDR1 LGHNA, CDR2 YNFKEQ. The germline V and J ends were trimmed by 1 base and 3 bases, with 6 bases remaining between them. CDR3 bases: TGTGCCAGCAGCCAAGGTCCGGACTATGGCTACACCTTC. As protein: CASSQGPDYGYTF.

This clone showed up many times. CDR3: CATSRQDTQYF. The DNA of the CDR3 is TGTGCCACCAGCAGACAAGATACGCAGTATTTT. The chain combines TRBV15 with TRBJ2-3; D is unclear. Germline values: CDR1 LNHNV, CDR2 YYDKDF (reference sequence). V was trimmed by 2 bases and J by 5 bases, leaving 2 bases between them. This CDR3 contains 11 residues.

The rearrangement uses TRBV29-1 and TRBJ2-3; D is unclear. Germline CDR1 reads SQVTM; CDR2 reads ANQGSEA. This CDR3 has 12 residues. Trimming removed 3 bases at V and 5 bases at J, with 9 bases between. CDR3 sequence (DNA): TGCAGCGTTGAGGTAGTAGGAGATACGCAGTATTTT. Translated, it gives CSVEVVGDTQYF.

This clone was recorded a few times. Other DNA sequences within the sample encode an identical CDR3. The V and J genes are TRBV7-6 and TRBJ2-7, with D uncertain. Between the trimmed V and J ends, which lost 5 bases and 2 bases, there was a span of 4 bases. In germline, CDR1 is SGHVS, CDR2 FNYEAQ. This CDR3 has 11 residues. In nucleotides, the CDR3 is TGTGCCAGCAGCCGTACCTACGAGCAGTACTTC. It translates to CASSRTYEQYF.

The rearrangement links TRBV15 to TRBJ2-5; maybe TRBD2 (6 bases). The CDR3 is made up of 17 amino acids. V lost 0 bases to trimming and J lost 5 bases, with 19 bases between them. CDR1 and CDR2 from the germline V gene are LNHNV and YYDKDF (reference sequence). CDR3 DNA: TGTGCCACCAGCAGAGATCGGAGGGCGTTGGGCACGGAGACCCAGTACTTC. It codes for CATSRDRRALGTETQYF. The variable domain in full, with the rest retrieved from reference TRBV15 and TRBJ2-5, is DAMVIQNPRYQVTQFGKPVTLSCSQTLNHNVMYWYQQKSSQAPKLLFHYYDKDFNNEADTPDNFQSRRPNTSFCFLDIRSPGLGDTAMYLCATSRDRRALGTETQYFGPGTRLLVL.

The chain links TRBV29-1 to TRBJ1-1; no reliable D call. V was trimmed by 5 bases and J by 1 base, leaving 14 bases between them. CDR1 and CDR2 from the germline V gene are SQVTM and ANQGSEA. This CDR3 spans 14 amino acids. CDR3 residues: CSVSPGRANTEAFF. The DNA of the CDR3 is TGCAGCGTTTCTCCCGGACGGGCGAACACTGAAGCTTTCTTT.

The V call is TRBV18, the J call TRBJ2-5; D is perhaps TRBD1 (6 bases). V shed 3 bases and J shed 3 bases, with 14 bases lying between them. This CDR3 is built from 15 residues. Germline assignment: CDR1 KGHSH and CDR2 LQKENI. The CDR3 is CASSPQGWREETQYF. DNA for the CDR3: TGTGCCAGCTCACCCCAGGGGTGGCGAGAAGAGACCCAGTACTTC.

This clone was counted between two and nine times. The gene calls are TRBV2 and TRBJ2-6; D remains unclear. The CDR3 runs to 15 residues. Trimming shortened V by 4 bases and J by 2 bases, and 9 bases separated the two germline ends. Germline values: CDR1 SNHLY, CDR2 FYNNEI. The CDR3 nucleotides are TGTGCCAGCAGTGTCAATGAAGCTGGGGCCAACGTCCTGACTTTC. Its protein is CASSVNEAGANVLTF.

This clone was seen a few times. The CDR3 loop reads CASSLSTGTSLRPQYF. CDR3 coding DNA: TGTGCCAGCAGCTTATCTACCGGGACTAGCCTGAGGCCGCAGTACTTC. The chain has TRBV13 and TRBJ2-7; 9 bases line up with TRBD2. CDR1 is PRHDT, CDR2 FYEKMQ, per germline (reference sequence). J was trimmed by 9 bases and V by 2 bases; bases with no gene match: 14. The CDR3 is 16 residues long.

This clone was recorded a few times. Other DNA sequences in this sample translate to the same CDR3. The J gene is TRBJ2-1, the V gene TRBV28; TRBD2 matches at 7 bases. V lost 3 bases and J lost 0; bases outside the gene matches: 5. Per germline, CDR1 MDHEN and CDR2 SYDVKM. This CDR3 has 16 amino acids. CDR3 DNA sequence: TGTGCCAGCAGTTTGGTGGCTAGCGGCTCCTACAATGAGCAGTTCTTC. It is translated as CASSLVASGSYNEQFF.

This clone was found a few times. The CDR3, as DNA: TGTGCCAGCAGTTCACCCACCCCACTAACTAATGAAAAACTGTTTTTT. Its translation: CASSSPTPLTNEKLFF. The chain combines TRBV28 with TRBJ1-4; D is unresolved. Germline V gives CDR1 MDHEN, CDR2 SYDVKM. The CDR3 runs 16 residues. Trimming took off 4 bases at V and 1 base at J, with 13 bases between the two ends.

This clone was seen only once. The sample carries other DNA sequences with the same CDR3. The chain carries TRBV20-1 and TRBJ2-7; possible D gene TRBD1, 6 bases. Germline CDR1 is DFQATT and CDR2 is SNEGSKA (reference sequence). The CDR3 contains 10 residues. The V end lost 5 bases, the J end lost 4 bases, and 6 bases lay between the germline ends. In nucleotides, the CDR3 is TGCAGTGCTGGACAGTACGAGCAGTACTTC. Translation: CSAGQYEQYF.

This clone was detected only a few times. The chain carries TRBV7-9 and TRBJ2-7; 7 bases are a match to TRBD1. In germline, CDR1 is SEHNR, CDR2 FQNEAQ (reference sequence). V dropped 5 bases and J dropped 3; count of bases not matched to a gene: 7. CDR3 length: 14 residues. The CDR3 DNA follows: TGTGCCAGCAGCCCCTCGACAGGGTTCTACGAGCAGTACTTC. The encoded protein is CASSPSTGFYEQYF.

This sequence joins TRBV27 and TRBJ2-2; D remains ambiguous. Germline V gene data show CDR1 as MNHEY and CDR2 as SMNVEV (reference sequence). This CDR3 comprises 13 residues. Trimming removed 5 bases at V and 4 bases at J, with 8 bases between. CDR3 sequence reads: CASSRDVTGELFF. The CDR3 region has the DNA TGTGCCAGCAGTCGAGATGTCACCGGGGAGCTGTTTTTT.

The V gene is TRBV9, the J gene TRBJ2-1, with a tentative D call TRBD2 (5 bases). Germline V lookup: CDR1 SGDLS, CDR2 YYNGEE. CDR3 length: 16 residues. Between the trimmed V and J ends, which lost 1 base and 2 bases, there was a span of 13 bases. In DNA form, the CDR3 reads TGTGCCAGCAGCGTAACTAGTTTCGGTACCTACAATGAGCAGTTCTTC. This gives the protein CASSVTSFGTYNEQFF.

The V gene is TRBV18, the J gene TRBJ2-5, with 8 bases matching TRBD2. Losses at the gene ends were 3 bases for V and 2 bases for J; bases not matched to a gene: 5. The germline V gene encodes CDR1 KGHSH and CDR2 LQKENI. CDR3 length: 15 residues. In nucleotides, the CDR3 is TGTGCCAGCTCACCTAGCGGGGCTCAACAAGAGACCCAGTACTTC. Residues: CASSPSGAQQETQYF.

This clone was seen a handful of times. The gene calls are TRBV5-1 and TRBJ2-3, with D perhaps given as TRBD1 or TRBD2 (6 bases each). From germline, CDR1 is SGHRS and CDR2 YFSETQ. CDR3 length: 16 amino acids. The V and J ends lost 0 bases and 6 bases respectively, with 17 bases between them. The chain's CDR3 is CASSLEVRGGSDTQYF. CDR3 bases: TGCGCCAGCAGCTTGGAGGTCAGGGGAGGATCGGATACGCAGTATTTT.

The chain links TRBV5-1 to TRBJ1-1; possibly TRBD1 for D (5 bases). V lost 1 base, J lost 5 bases, and 9 bases lay in between. Looked up from germline, CDR1 is SGHRS and CDR2 is YFSETQ. The CDR3 totals 13 residues. CDR3 amino acids: CASSLWGDTEAFF. In nucleotides, the CDR3 is TGCGCCAGCAGCTTGTGGGGGGATACTGAAGCTTTCTTT.